Listed here are 9 T cell receptor beta chains from one sample, sequenced in a study of radiation and T cells in renal cell carcinoma. The data were produced by immunoSEQ multiplex PCR, yet TCRdb's version contains in-frame clones alone and is incomplete. The data hold roughly 130,000 clones, with around nine tenths observed a single time. The time point here: blood 2 weeks post-SBRT. Treatment: 15 Gy SBRT to primary tumor, nephrectomy 4 weeks later. Sequencing used blood, obtained from a patient whose treatment included radiotherapy and nephrectomy. The receptors come from a woman aged 70-85 years with renal cell carcinoma.

The chain combines TRBV6-4 with TRBJ1-4, with TRBD1 matching 9 bases. The CDR3 covers 17 residues. The germline V gene has CDR1 MRHNA and CDR2 SNTAGT. The V gene end was trimmed by 6 bases and the J gene end by 7 bases; junction bases not matched to a gene: 15. CDR3 residues: CASSLFRQGGIGEKLFF. CDR3 coding DNA: TGTGCCAGCAGCCTGTTCCGACAGGGGGGAATTGGTGAAAAACTGTTTTTT.

The V and J genes are TRBV6-1 and TRBJ2-5, with D unclear. CDR3 length: 13 amino acids. Trimming took 4 bases from V and 1 from J, leaving 7 bases between them. The germline V gene has CDR1 MNHNS and CDR2 SASEGT. The CDR3 sequence is CASSGNLQETQYF. CDR3 DNA: TGTGCCAGCAGTGGGAATCTCCAAGAGACCCAGTACTTC.

This chain links TRBV6-1 with TRBJ1-6; D may be TRBD1 (6 bases). The germline V gene has CDR1 MNHNS and CDR2 SASEGT. The V end was cut by 6 bases, the J end by 5 bases, with 14 bases between. The CDR3 spans 15 residues. The CDR3 region is CASSQQGLDNSPLHF. The DNA of the CDR3 is TGTGCCAGCAGCCAACAGGGTTTGGATAATTCACCCCTCCACTTT.

This clone was counted only a few times. The J gene is TRBJ2-5, the V gene TRBV21-1; the DNA was not used to check the table's D call, TRBD2. TRBV21-1 is a pseudogene locus. This CDR3 spans 19 amino acids. CDR3 in amino acids: CASTPVGLAGAQGQETQYF. CDR3 DNA: TGTGCCAGCACCCCGGTGGGACTAGCGGGGGCCCAAGGACAAGAGACCCAGTACTTC.

Comment on this clone: One end of the junction is discordant with germline, which a read error may explain. The chain recombines TRBV30 with TRBJ2-2; the D gene is possibly TRBD2 (6 bases). The V gene's germline CDR1 is GTSNPN and CDR2 SVGIG (reference sequence). The CDR3 sequence is 11 residues long. The CDR3 nucleotides are TGTGCCTTTGGACGGGCCGGGGGGCTGTTTTTT. Its protein product is CAFGRAGGLFF.

The CDR3 DNA is TGTGCCAGCATCGAAGGGCAGGGAGGCTCTGGCTACACCTTC. Its protein is CASIEGQGGSGYTF. V and J are TRBV2 and TRBJ1-2, with D perhaps TRBD1 (5 bases). There are 14 residues in the CDR3. CDR1 SNHLY and CDR2 FYNNEI come from the germline V gene. Trimming took 7 bases from V and 7 from J, leaving 19 bases between them.

This clone was picked up one time. The DNA of the CDR3 is TGTGCCAGCAGCGGACAGGGGAATAGCTACGAGCAGTACTTC. Residues: CASSGQGNSYEQYF. The J gene is TRBJ2-7, the V gene TRBV7-8, with 9 bases that match TRBD1. V was pared by 5 bases and J by 3 bases, with 5 bases of the junction left unmatched. The CDR3 is 14 amino acids. CDR1 and CDR2 from the germline V gene are SGHVS and FQNEAQ.

V is TRBV5-1 and J is TRBJ1-5; 9 nucleotides align to TRBD1. J lost 0 bases, V lost 2 bases, and 6 bases had no gene match. The CDR3 loop spans 17 amino acids. Per germline, CDR1 SGHRS and CDR2 YFSETQ. The CDR3 nucleotides are TGCGCCAGCAGCTTAGGACAGGGGATGGATAGCAATCAGCCCCAGCATTTT. As protein: CASSLGQGMDSNQPQHF.

This chain links TRBV5-8 with TRBJ1-4; unclear D gene. The germline V gene encodes CDR1 SGHTS and CDR2 YDEGEE. CDR3 length equals 14 residues. Trimming took 4 bases from V and 7 from J, leaving 14 bases between them. CDR3 region: CASSVRLLGEKLFF. CDR3 DNA sequence: TGTGCCAGCAGCGTCCGACTACTCGGTGAAAAACTGTTTTTT.